This T cell receptor beta chain was captured by sequencing in a study of PD-1 blockade in classical Hodgkin lymphoma (dated by TCRdb to 2020 to 2022). About the investigation overall: Nivolumab dosing was 3 mg/kg intravenously every 2 weeks, continuing until either disease progression or unacceptable toxicity. A peripheral blood immune signature of response to PD-1 blockade in classical Hodgkin lymphoma was defined using TCR beta sequencing and CyTOF. The paper's findings and limits, for the study overall: Trial patients with a complete response had baseline diversity similar to that of newly diagnosed patients, while partial responders and progressors had significantly lower diversity. By C4D1, a significant rise was seen in CD4+ TCR diversity but not in CD8+ TCR diversity (p=0.0027 vs p=0.16), and the rise was most apparent among complete responders (p=0.02). Baseline TCR diversity was reported to be lower in newly diagnosed patients than in healthy donors and to be lower still in relapsed/refractory patients. The study was limited to a single clinical trial cohort, and causes of repertoire differences, possibly disease activity or prior therapy, remained undefined. Lower diversity was seen in patients whose nivolumab began less than 1 year after ASCT, and these patients were left out of later analyses so that immune reconstitution would not confound the results.

As regards this clone: There is no known antigen for this receptor. Qualities for individual bases were not recorded, and no much larger clone is one base off. Other DNA sequences in the sample encode the same CDR3.

The germline V gene gives CDR1 as MNHNS and CDR2 as SASEGT. The trim is 4 bases for V and 2 bases for J, with a gap of 6 bases between the germline ends. From its cysteine to its phenylalanine, the CDR3 spans 14 amino acids. Only the CDR3 portion is preserved as DNA: 42 bases, with reading frame beginning at the first base. Genomic DNA was extracted with the Qiagen DNeasy kit from unsorted PBMCs and from negatively selected CD4+ and CD8+ fractions. Using primers that anneal to V and J segments, immunoSEQ multiplex PCR amplified the TCR beta CDR3 regions. A synthetic immune receptor repertoire was used to minimize amplification bias, and any remaining bias was removed computationally after sequencing. Concerning the study's data processing: Repertoire diversity was quantified as the Shannon entropy index using custom Python scripts. The unsorted, CD4+ and CD8+ repertoires were each analyzed separately, with the exception of combined analyses, where CD4+ and CD8+ sequences were merged in silico. A clone counted as expanded when the clone's frequency after treatment rose at least 2-fold relative to C1D1, and clones undetected at baseline were given a pseudocount of 0.5. Singleton clones were defined as clones with 0 or 1 copy at C1D1, and non-singleton clones were defined as clones with 2 or more copies. Clones expanded in unsorted samples were annotated as CD4+, CD8+ or unknown by matching protein sequences in sorted samples from the same patient. Wilcoxon tests on paired samples were used to test diversity changes from C1D1 to C4D1. TCRdb took this table from immuneACCESS and kept in-frame rearrangements with V and J called. Such tables lack part of the clones; where checked against another copy, unresolved V genes explain under half of the gap, and the rest is unexplained. V, J and clone size are taken as reported in that table, and D and trimming were inferred from the DNA itself. A total of about 20,000 clones appear in this sample, around 80% of them only once. The top ten clones comprise around 40% of the sample.

Sample time point, as interpreted from the label and publication: cycle 4 day 1 (C4D1), after around six weeks of nivolumab. All trial patients had relapsed after autologous stem cell transplantation, with cohorts A, B and C differing in prior brentuximab vedotin exposure. The trial cohort included fewer than 60 patients with relapsed/refractory classical Hodgkin lymphoma, and each patient had a best overall response of complete response, partial response or progressive disease. In the multi-cohort phase II CheckMate 205 trial, trial patients received single-agent nivolumab. An independent review committee assessed best overall response by applying the 2007 International Working Group response criteria. PBMCs from the trial were collected at three points: immediately before nivolumab initiation (C1D1), and during therapy at cycle 2 day 1 and cycle 4 day 1. Peripheral blood was collected in 8 mL Vacutainer Cell Preparation Tubes, from which PBMCs were isolated by centrifugation and then cryopreserved.

Sequences were derived from peripheral blood mononuclear cells (PBMCs), sampled before the fourth cycle of nivolumab. The sequence joins TRBV6-1 to TRBJ1-6, with an unclear D gene assignment. The clonotype was recovered from a human donor with classical Hodgkin lymphoma. The CDR3 has the sequence CASSAGPYNSPLHF. In nucleotide form, the sequence is TGTGCCAGCAGTGCAGGTCCCTATAATTCACCCCTCCACTTT.